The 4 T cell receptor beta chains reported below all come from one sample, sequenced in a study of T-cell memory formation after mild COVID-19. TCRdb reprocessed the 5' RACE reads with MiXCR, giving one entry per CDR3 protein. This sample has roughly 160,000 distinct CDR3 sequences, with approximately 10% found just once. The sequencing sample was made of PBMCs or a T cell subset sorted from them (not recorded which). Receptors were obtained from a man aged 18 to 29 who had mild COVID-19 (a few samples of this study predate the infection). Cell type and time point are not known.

CDR3 region: CASRKTGTTYEQYF. The DNA of the CDR3 is TGTGCCAGCAGAAAGACAGGTACCACCTACGAGCAGTACTTC. V usage is TRBV3-1 and J usage is TRBJ2-7, with a possible D match to TRBD1 (6 bases). The CDR3 consists of 14 residues. Germline-derived CDR1 and CDR2 are LGHDT and YNNKEL (reference sequence). The V end was cut by 6 bases, the J end by 2 bases, with 14 bases between.

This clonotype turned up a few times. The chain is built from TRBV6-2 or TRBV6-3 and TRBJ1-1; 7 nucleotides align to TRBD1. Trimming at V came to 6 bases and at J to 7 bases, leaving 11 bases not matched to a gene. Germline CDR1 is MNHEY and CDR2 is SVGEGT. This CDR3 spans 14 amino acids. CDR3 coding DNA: TGTGCCAGCAGCTCTCCCGGGACAGAAAGTGAAGCTTTCTTT. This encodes CASSSPGTESEAFF.

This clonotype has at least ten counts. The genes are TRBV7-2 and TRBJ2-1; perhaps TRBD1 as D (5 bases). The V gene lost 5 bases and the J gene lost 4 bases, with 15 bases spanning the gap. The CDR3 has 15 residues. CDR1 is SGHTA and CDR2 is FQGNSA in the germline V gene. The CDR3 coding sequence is TGTGCCAGCAGCCAACGGGTAGGGGCGTACAATGAGCAGTTCTTC. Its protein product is CASSQRVGAYNEQFF.

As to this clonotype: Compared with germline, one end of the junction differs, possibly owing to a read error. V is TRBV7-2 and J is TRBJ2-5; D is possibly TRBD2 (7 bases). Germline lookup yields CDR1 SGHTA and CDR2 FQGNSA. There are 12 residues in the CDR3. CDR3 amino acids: CATSRGAETQYF. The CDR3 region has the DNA TGTGCCACCAGCCGGGGGGCGGAGACCCAGTACTTC.